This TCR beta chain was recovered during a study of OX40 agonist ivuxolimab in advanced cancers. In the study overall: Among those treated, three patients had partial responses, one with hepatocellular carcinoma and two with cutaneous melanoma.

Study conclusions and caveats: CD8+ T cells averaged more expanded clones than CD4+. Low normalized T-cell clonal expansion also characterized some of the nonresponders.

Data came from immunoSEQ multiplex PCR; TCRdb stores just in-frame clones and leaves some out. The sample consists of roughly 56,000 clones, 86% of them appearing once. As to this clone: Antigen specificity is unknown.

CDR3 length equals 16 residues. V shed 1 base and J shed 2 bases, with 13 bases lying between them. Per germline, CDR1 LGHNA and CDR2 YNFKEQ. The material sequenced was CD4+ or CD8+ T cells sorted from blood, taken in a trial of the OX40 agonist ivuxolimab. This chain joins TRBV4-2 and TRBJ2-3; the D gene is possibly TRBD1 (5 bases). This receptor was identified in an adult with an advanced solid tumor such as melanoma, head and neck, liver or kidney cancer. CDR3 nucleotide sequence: TGTGCCAGCAGCCAAGGTCGCCAGGGCTCCACAGATACGCAGTATTTT. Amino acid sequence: CASSQGRQGSTDTQYF.